A selection of T cell receptor beta chains follows, all from one sample in a study of blood T cell repertoires in COVID-19. The repertoire was sequenced with immunoSEQ multiplex PCR; TCRdb's copy has only in-frame clones and lacks some. The sample includes 350,000 to 500,000 clones, about 88% of them seen just once. Source material: PBMCs or T cells enriched from blood (not recorded which). These receptors were taken from a woman in her late teens or twenties who had been exposed to COVID-19. Each CDR3 is given with its conserved first and last residue. The D gene is left open where the match is weak. Clone size is shown for a subset of rows, as once, few, many or a class of expanded clone.

J gene,D gene,V gene,clone size,CDR3 DNA,CDR3 protein
TRBJ1-4,-,TRBV6-1,-,TGTGCCAGCAGTGAATCCTTTCGGGAAAAACTGTTTTTT,CASSESFREKLFF
TRBJ1-4,-,TRBV7-2,-,TGTGCCAGCAGCTTAGACAGCTTGGATCGGGGGAAACTGTTTTTT,CASSLDSLDRGKLFF
TRBJ2-3,TRBD2,TRBV5-4,-,TGTGCCAGCAGCCAGACTAGCGGAGTCACAGATACGCAGTATTTT,CASSQTSGVTDTQYF
TRBJ2-7,-,TRBV4-3,-,TGCGCCAGCAGCCCGGGGGTCAGCTCCTACGAGCAGTACTTC,CASSPGVSSYEQYF
TRBJ2-3,TRBD1,TRBV7-3,-,TGTGCCAGCAGCACCGGGACAGCGCTCACAGATACGCAGTATTTT,CASSTGTALTDTQYF
TRBJ1-5,-,TRBV13,-,TGTGCCAGCAGCTTAGGCGGGGGGGTCGCTCAGCCCCAGCATTTT,CASSLGGGVAQPQHF
TRBJ1-5,-,TRBV5-8,once,TGTGCCAGCAGCTCCCGGTCGTCCCAGCATTTT,CASSSRSSQHF
TRBJ1-2,-,TRBV6-4,-,TGTGCCAGCAGTGATGGGCTCTATGGCTACACCTTC,CASSDGLYGYTF
TRBJ2-7,-,TRBV13,-,TGTGCCAGCAGCTTTAGGGACTCTTCCTACGAGCAGTACTTC,CASSFRDSSYEQYF
TRBJ2-4,TRBD1,TRBV28,-,TGTGCCAGCAAAGGGACAGGGCGAAACATTCAGTACTTC,CASKGTGRNIQYF
TRBJ2-2,TRBD1,TRBV9,-,TGTGCCAGCAGCGTTGGGACAGGGCACACCGGGGAGCTGTTTTTT,CASSVGTGHTGELFF
TRBJ1-3,-,TRBV5-1,-,TGCGCCAGCAGCTTGCAGACAGGCTCTGGAAACACCATATATTTT,CASSLQTGSGNTIYF
TRBJ1-2,-,TRBV7-9,few,TGTGCCAGCAGCCTGGACACAACTTTCTATGGCTACACCTTC,CASSLDTTFYGYTF
TRBJ2-7,TRBD1,TRBV27,-,TGTGCCAGCAGTTTATTGGACAGGGTAGCCGAGCAGTACTTC,CASSLLDRVAEQYF
TRBJ2-1,-,TRBV27,-,TGTGCCAGCAGTTTCCGCGGGAATGAGCAGTTCTTC,CASSFRGNEQFF
TRBJ2-3,-,TRBV2,-,TGTGCCAGCAGTTTTCAAGGGTCTAGCCTCTTAGATACGCAGTATTTT,CASSFQGSSLLDTQYF
TRBJ2-1,TRBD2,TRBV5-1,few,TGCGCCAGTCGAGCGGGAGGAGGTTACAATGAGCAGTTCTTC,CASRAGGGYNEQFF
TRBJ1-2,-,TRBV5-4,-,TGTGCCAGCAGCCGGGACGGGACTCGTGCTGGCTACACCTTC,CASSRDGTRAGYTF
TRBJ1-2,-,TRBV19,-,TGTGCCAGTAGTATTGGAGACTATGGCTACACCTTC,CASSIGDYGYTF
TRBJ1-1,-,TRBV6-2/TRBV6-3,-,TGTGCCAGCAGTGCCTCCGGGAGACACACTGAAGCTTTCTTT,CASSASGRHTEAFF
TRBJ2-1,TRBD2,TRBV18,once,TGTGCCAGCTCACCAGGTAGCGGGGGTTACAATGAGCAGTTCTTC,CASSPGSGGYNEQFF
TRBJ1-5,TRBD1,TRBV10-3,-,TGTGCCATCAGTGGGGGGTCAGGGGGAAGGGACAATCAGCCCCAGCATTTT,CAISGGSGGRDNQPQHF
TRBJ2-7,TRBD2,TRBV13,-,TGTGCCAGCAGCTTAGTGGGGGGGACCTACGAGCAGTACTTC,CASSLVGGTYEQYF
TRBJ2-5,-,TRBV6-6,-,TGTGCCAGCAGTTACTCGAGCTCAGGGGCAGAAGAGACCCAGTACTTC,CASSYSSSGAEETQYF
TRBJ2-5,-,TRBV7-3,-,TGTGCCAGCAGCTTAATGGGGAGGCAAGAGACCCAGTACTTC,CASSLMGRQETQYF
TRBJ1-2,-,TRBV6-6,-,TGTGCCAGCAGGTCAAGAACACAGGCCGTGGGCGGCTACACCTTC,CASRSRTQAVGGYTF
TRBJ1-2,TRBD1,TRBV7-2,-,TGTGCCAGCAGCCCCGGACAGGGCGAACGTAACTATGGCTACACCTTC,CASSPGQGERNYGYTF
TRBJ1-5,-,TRBV28,once,TGTGCCAGCAGTTTAGGAGGGTCTGGCAATCAGCCCCAGCATTTT,CASSLGGSGNQPQHF
TRBJ1-1,-,TRBV6-1,-,TGTGCCAGCAGTGAAGCGACCGGGGCTTTCTTT,CASSEATGAFF
TRBJ1-5,-,TRBV11-2,-,TGTGCCAGCAGCTTAGCTCCAGGGGATCGCAATCAGCCCCAGCATTTT,CASSLAPGDRNQPQHF
TRBJ1-6,TRBD1,TRBV2,-,TGTGCCAGCAGTGGAGGACAGGGTTTATCACCCCTCCACTTT,CASSGGQGLSPLHF
TRBJ2-2,-,TRBV28,-,TGTGCCAGCACTAGAGCGGGACAGGACCGAATCACCGGGGAGCTGTTTTTT,CASTRAGQDRITGELFF
TRBJ1-3,-,TRBV28,-,TGTGCCAGCAGTTTTATATCTCTCGGCCCCAGGGGAAACACCATATATTTT,CASSFISLGPRGNTIYF
TRBJ1-4,-,TRBV10-3,-,TGTGCCATCAGTCCGGGGAGAGGGAATGAAAAACTGTTTTTT,CAISPGRGNEKLFF
TRBJ2-7,-,TRBV6-6,-,TGTGCCAGCAGCCTAAACCCGGACATAGGTTACGAGCAGTACTTC,CASSLNPDIGYEQYF
TRBJ2-7,-,TRBV7-2,-,TGTGCCAGCAGCTTAGCTAAGCTCTCAGGGGACGAGCAGTACTTC,CASSLAKLSGDEQYF
TRBJ2-7,-,TRBV18,once,TGTGCCAGCTCACCACGGGGAGATGTGGAATACGAGCAGTACTTC,CASSPRGDVEYEQYF
TRBJ2-2,-,TRBV29-1,few,TGCAGCGTTGTGGGCAGTACGAACACCGGGGAGCTGTTTTTT,CSVVGSTNTGELFF
TRBJ1-5,-,TRBV28,few,TGTGCCAGCAGTCTCAACCCCAGGAATCAGCCCCAGCATTTT,CASSLNPRNQPQHF
TRBJ2-7,-,TRBV7-2,-,TGTGCCAGCAGCTTAGCCTTGACAGATGCCTACGAGCAGTACTTC,CASSLALTDAYEQYF
TRBJ1-1,-,TRBV7-9,-,TGTGCCAGCAGCTACAGGGAGTGGTTTGGGAACACTGAAGCTTTCTTT,CASSYREWFGNTEAFF
TRBJ1-5,TRBD1,TRBV6-5,once,TGTGCCAGCAGTCACGGGACAGGTGTTGATCAGCCCCAGCATTTT,CASSHGTGVDQPQHF
TRBJ2-3,-,TRBV7-3,-,TGTGCCAGCAGCTTAGTAGGGGGTACCTTTACAGATACGCAGTATTTT,CASSLVGGTFTDTQYF
TRBJ2-7,TRBD1,TRBV11-2,-,TGTGCCAGCAGCCCGGACAGGATCTACGAGCAGTACTTC,CASSPDRIYEQYF
TRBJ1-5,TRBD1,TRBV13,few,TGTGCCAGCAGCCTCTCGACAGGGGGGCGGAATCAGCCCCAGCATTTT,CASSLSTGGRNQPQHF
TRBJ2-4,-,TRBV28,once,TGTGCCAGCAGTTTATCCAGGGGTTATAAAAAAAACATTCAGTACTTC,CASSLSRGYKKNIQYF
TRBJ2-5,-,TRBV7-2,-,TGTGCCAGCAGGTGGTTCGGGACCCAGTACTTC,CASRWFGTQYF
TRBJ1-2,TRBD1,TRBV24-1,-,TGTGCCACCAGTGACGTCGGACAGGGCGAGGGCTACACCTTC,CATSDVGQGEGYTF
TRBJ1-2,-,TRBV7-8,-,TGTGCCAGCAGCTTATCTGACAGCAACTATGGCTACACCTTC,CASSLSDSNYGYTF
TRBJ1-6,-,TRBV30,-,TGTGCCTGTCGGGGACTGGGCAATTCACCCCTCCACTTT,CACRGLGNSPLHF
TRBJ2-5,-,TRBV11-3,-,TGTGCCAGCAGCTTAGGTCAGGGGCCGGGAAAGACCCAGTACTTC,CASSLGQGPGKTQYF
TRBJ1-5,-,TRBV7-2,-,TGTGCCAGCAGCTTAACTAGTTTTCAGCCCCAGCATTTT,CASSLTSFQPQHF
TRBJ1-3,-,TRBV28,few,TGTGCCAGCAGTTGGAGGGGTGGTGGAAACACCATATATTTT,CASSWRGGGNTIYF